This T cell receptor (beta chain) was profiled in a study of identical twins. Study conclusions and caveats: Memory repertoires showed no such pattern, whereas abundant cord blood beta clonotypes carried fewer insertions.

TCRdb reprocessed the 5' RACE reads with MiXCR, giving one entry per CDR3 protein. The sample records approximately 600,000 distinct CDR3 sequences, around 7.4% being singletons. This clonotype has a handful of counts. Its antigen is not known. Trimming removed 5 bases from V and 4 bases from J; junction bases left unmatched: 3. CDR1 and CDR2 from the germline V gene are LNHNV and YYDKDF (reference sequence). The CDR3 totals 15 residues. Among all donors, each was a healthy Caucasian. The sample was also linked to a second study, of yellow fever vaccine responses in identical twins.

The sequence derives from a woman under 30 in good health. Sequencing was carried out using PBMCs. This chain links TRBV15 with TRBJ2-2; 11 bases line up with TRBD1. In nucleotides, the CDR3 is TGTGCCACCAGCCCGGACAGGGGGCTCACCGGGGAGCTGTTTTTT. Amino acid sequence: CATSPDRGLTGELFF.